This TCR beta chain was sequenced for a study of blood T cells in healthy people across ages. Study outcomes and limitations: When one million T cells were used, diversity estimates were thought to be underestimates.

V dropped 0 bases and J dropped 7 bases, with 11 bases sitting between them. The CDR3 spans 15 residues. Germline CDR1 SGHRS, CDR2 YFSETQ. Primers used in a second PCR of about 7 to 11 cycles were a sample-barcoded 5' primer and a J-beta primer mix. One entry per CDR3 protein, called by TCRdb with MiXCR from the 5' RACE reads. The sample records approximately 690,000 distinct CDR3 sequences, around three fifths being singletons. As regards this clonotype: Its antigen is undetermined.

This chain connects TRBV5-1 to TRBJ1-6, with D maybe TRBD1 (5 bases). Sequencing was performed on blood. The sequence was collected from a man between 60 and 75 years old in good health. The CDR3 protein is CASSLDGGENSPLHF. The CDR3 nucleotides read TGCGCCAGCAGCTTGGATGGGGGGGAAAATTCACCCCTCCACTTT.